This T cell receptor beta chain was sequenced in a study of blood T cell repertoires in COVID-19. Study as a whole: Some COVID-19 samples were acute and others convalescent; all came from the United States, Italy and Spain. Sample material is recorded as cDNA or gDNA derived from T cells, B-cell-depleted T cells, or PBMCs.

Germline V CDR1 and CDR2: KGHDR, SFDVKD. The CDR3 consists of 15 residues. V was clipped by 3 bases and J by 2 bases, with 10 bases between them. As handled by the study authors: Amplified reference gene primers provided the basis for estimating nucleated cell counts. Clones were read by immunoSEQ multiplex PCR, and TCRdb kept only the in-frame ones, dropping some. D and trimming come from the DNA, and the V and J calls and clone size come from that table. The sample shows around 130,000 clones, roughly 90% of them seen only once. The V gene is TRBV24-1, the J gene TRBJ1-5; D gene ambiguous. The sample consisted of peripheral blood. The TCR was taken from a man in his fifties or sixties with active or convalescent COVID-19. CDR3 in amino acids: CATSDGGYGNQPQHF. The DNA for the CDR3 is TGTGCCACCAGTGATGGAGGGTATGGCAATCAGCCCCAGCATTTT.